Following are 28 T cell receptor beta chains from one sample sequenced in a study of T-cell memory formation after mild COVID-19. Each CDR3 protein gets one entry after TCRdb re-called the 5' RACE reads with MiXCR. The sample has around 440,000 distinct CDR3 sequences, roughly 18% seen once. Sequencing was done on a sample of PBMCs or a T cell subset sorted from them (not recorded which). The source is an adult woman who had mild COVID-19 (a few samples of this study predate the infection). Cell type and time point are not known.

This clonotype was counted between two and nine times. V gene TRBV6-2 or TRBV6-3 combines with J gene TRBJ1-1, with unresolved D. Deletions cut 0 bases from V and 0 bases from J, with 14 bases between. The CDR3 runs 17 residues. Germline V gene sequence: CDR1 MNHEY, CDR2 SVGEGT. The CDR3 DNA follows: TGTGCCAGCAGTTACTCGGACTTTCTGAGCGTGAACACTGAAGCTTTCTTT. It codes for CASSYSDFLSVNTEAFF.

This clonotype appeared a few times. The J gene is TRBJ1-1, the V gene TRBV30; D call uncertain. The CDR3 loop spans 13 amino acids. Germline CDR1 is GTSNPN and CDR2 is SVGIG (reference sequence). V was cut by 5 bases and J by 2 bases, with 12 bases left in between. CDR3 DNA: TGTGCCTGGGACCGAACTCCCAACACTGAAGCTTTCTTT. It specifies CAWDRTPNTEAFF. Full variable domain (missing parts from reference TRBV30 and TRBJ1-1): SQTIHQWPATLVQPVGSPLSLECTVEGTSNPNLYWYRQAAGRGLQLLFYSVGIGQISSEVPQNLSASRPQDRQFILSSKKLLLSDSGFYLCAWDRTPNTEAFFGQGTRLTVV.

In this sample, this clonotype turned up a few times. The CDR3 region has the DNA TGCGCCAGCAGCTCGGGCCGTGGGGATACTGAAGCTTTCTTT. Encoded protein: CASSSGRGDTEAFF. V gene TRBV4-1 combines with J gene TRBJ1-1; D remains ambiguous. V was trimmed by 5 bases and J by 5 bases, leaving 15 bases between them. CDR1 is MGHRA, CDR2 YSYEKL, per germline. This CDR3 region has 14 residues.

In this sample, this clonotype turned up a few times. V and J are TRBV2 and TRBJ2-2; either TRBD1 or TRBD2 may supply D (5 bases each). Trimming took off 6 bases at V and 7 bases at J, with 18 bases between the two ends. Germline loops: CDR1 SNHLY, CDR2 FYNNEI. This CDR3 contains 15 residues. CDR3 residues: CASRGERTVGGELFF. The CDR3 coding sequence is TGTGCCAGCAGAGGGGAGCGGACGGTGGGCGGGGAGCTGTTTTTT.

The rearrangement links TRBV9 to TRBJ1-3; D uncertain. Deletions cut 4 bases from V and 0 bases from J, with 8 bases between. Germline values: CDR1 SGDLS, CDR2 YYNGEE. This CDR3 is 14 amino acids long. CDR3 nucleotide sequence: TGTGCCAGCAGCTCGACATACTCTGGAAACACCATATATTTT. Its translation is CASSSTYSGNTIYF.

This clonotype was recorded many times. The chain employs TRBV29-1 and TRBJ2-3, with 11 nucleotides matching TRBD1. This CDR3 has 13 amino acids. Germline lookup yields CDR1 SQVTM and CDR2 ANQGSEA. With V trimmed by 8 bases and J by 4 bases, 5 bases remained unmatched. CDR3 coding DNA: TGCAGCATAGGGACAGGGGGGCCAGATACGCAGTATTTT. Translating it yields CSIGTGGPDTQYF.

The chain has TRBV5-1 and TRBJ2-2, with D tentatively TRBD2 (5 bases). CDR3 size: 15 residues. The germline V gene encodes CDR1 SGHRS and CDR2 YFSETQ. Trimming took off 0 bases at V and 5 bases at J, with 11 bases between the two ends. The CDR3: CASSLVRAPTGELFF. The DNA of the CDR3 is TGCGCCAGCAGCTTGGTGCGGGCTCCAACCGGGGAGCTGTTTTTT. Variable domain in full (rest from reference TRBV5-1 and TRBJ2-2): KAGVTQTPRYLIKTRGQQVTLSCSPISGHRSVSWYQQTPGQGLQFLFEYFSETQRNKGNFPGRFSGRQFSNSRSEMNVSTLELGDSALYLCASSLVRAPTGELFFGEGSRLTVL.

The chain links TRBV12-3 or TRBV12-4 to TRBJ2-7; possible D gene TRBD2, 5 bases. This CDR3 has 14 residues. V was clipped by 6 bases and J by 4 bases, with 16 bases between them. This CDR3 is CASSQDSWRYEQYF. Written as DNA, the CDR3 is TGTGCCAGCAGCCAGGACTCCTGGAGGTACGAGCAGTACTTC.

This chain joins TRBV6-5 and TRBJ1-5; the D gene is possibly TRBD1 (5 bases). The CDR3 contains 15 residues. Germline-derived CDR1 and CDR2 are MNHEY and SVGAGI. Deletions cut 5 bases from V and 5 bases from J, with 16 bases between. The CDR3 DNA reads TGTGCCAGCAGTCCCTCGGGGGAGGGCTATCAGCCCCAGCATTTT. It translates to CASSPSGEGYQPQHF.

This clonotype was found a few times. The gene calls are TRBV12-3 or TRBV12-4 and TRBJ1-3, with a possible D match to TRBD1 (6 bases). Trimming stripped 1 base from V and 0 bases from J, with 13 bases between. This CDR3 is built from 17 residues. CDR3 protein: CASSLELRGSSGNTIYF. The DNA for the CDR3 is TGTGCCAGCAGTTTAGAATTGAGGGGGAGCTCTGGAAACACCATATATTTT.

This clonotype has only a few counts. CDR3 bases: TGCGCCAGCAGCCAAGATAGCACAGGGGGCCTCGCTGTCTATTTT. This sequence encodes CASSQDSTGGLAVYF. V gene TRBV4-1 combines with J gene TRBJ2-3; 9 positions agree with TRBD1. The CDR3 covers 15 residues. V gave up 0 bases and J gave up 15 bases; unmatched junction bases: 13. Germline CDR1 MGHRA, CDR2 YSYEKL.

This clonotype was found a few times. This chain links TRBV5-1 with TRBJ1-1; 8 nucleotides line up with TRBD1. With V trimmed by 4 bases and J by 5 bases, 13 bases remained unmatched. This CDR3 region has 16 residues. Germline V CDR1 and CDR2: SGHRS, YFSETQ. This CDR3 reads CASSLQGPTGETEAFF. The CDR3 DNA sequence: TGCGCCAGCAGCCTTCAGGGCCCGACAGGGGAAACTGAAGCTTTCTTT.

This chain connects TRBV11-2 to TRBJ2-4, with D possibly being TRBD1 or TRBD2 (5 bases each). V lost 5 bases, J lost 0 bases, and 8 bases lay in between. The CDR3 loop spans 14 amino acids. Germline V gene data show CDR1 as SGHAT and CDR2 as FQNNGV. The CDR3 protein is CASSEGLAKNIQYF. CDR3 DNA: TGTGCCAGCAGCGAGGGGTTAGCCAAAAACATTCAGTACTTC.

The chain carries TRBV19 and TRBJ2-3; D is undetermined. CDR1 and CDR2 from the germline V gene are LNHDA and SQIVND (reference sequence). The CDR3 totals 13 residues. The ends were cut back, 5 bases at V and 4 bases at J, with 10 bases in the middle. The CDR3 DNA sequence: TGTGCCAGTAGTTCGCCCCCATCAGATACGCAGTATTTT. It is translated as CASSSPPSDTQYF.

This clonotype occurred a few times. The chain is built from TRBV7-8 and TRBJ2-3; a weak D match, TRBD1 (6 bases). The length of the CDR3 is 15 residues. Trimming pared 3 bases from V and 3 bases from J, leaving 13 bases between. CDR1 and CDR2 from the germline V gene are SGHVS and FQNEAQ. CDR3 in amino acids: CASSLVVGATDTQYF. Here the CDR3 DNA reads TGTGCCAGCAGCTTGGTGGTGGGGGCTACAGATACGCAGTATTTT.

This clonotype appeared a few times. The chain has TRBV30 and TRBJ1-1; weak D call: TRBD1 (6 bases). CDR1 is GTSNPN, CDR2 SVGIG, per germline (reference sequence). Trimming took 2 bases from V and 1 from J, leaving 11 bases between them. This CDR3 comprises 14 residues. This CDR3 reads CAWSTGTGNTEAFF. CDR3 in DNA: TGTGCCTGGAGTACAGGGACGGGGAACACTGAAGCTTTCTTT.

This clonotype has just a few counts. The chain uses TRBV6-5 and TRBJ1-1, with 9 bases identical to TRBD1. The V and J ends lost 6 bases and 5 bases, in that order; junction bases with no gene match: 10. CDR3 length: 15 amino acids. Germline V lookup: CDR1 MNHEY, CDR2 SVGAGI. The CDR3 protein is CASSPWDRAGTEAFF. DNA for the CDR3: TGTGCCAGCAGCCCTTGGGACAGGGCAGGAACTGAAGCTTTCTTT.

This clonotype has just a few counts. V is TRBV24-1 and J is TRBJ2-3, with TRBD2 matching over 8 bases. The CDR3 sequence is 16 residues long. The germline CDR1 and CDR2 sequences are KGHDR and SFDVKD. J gave up 2 bases and V 4 bases, and 7 bases lay outside the gene matches. This CDR3 reads CATSDYKAGATDTQYF. The CDR3 DNA sequence: TGTGCCACCAGTGACTACAAAGCGGGAGCCACAGATACGCAGTATTTT.

This clonotype was detected only a few times. V gene TRBV14 combines with J gene TRBJ2-7; D is ambiguous. The CDR3 length is 12 residues. Germline V gene sequence: CDR1 SGHDN, CDR2 FVKESK. The germline V and J ends were trimmed by 3 bases and 5 bases, with 8 bases remaining between them. The CDR3, as DNA: TGTGCCAGCAGCCAGGTATACCACGAGCAGTACTTC. Its protein product is CASSQVYHEQYF.

This clonotype was counted a few times. The chain links TRBV5-1 to TRBJ2-2, with TRBD2 identical over 8 bases. V lost 1 base and J lost 5; bases outside the gene matches: 1. The V gene's germline CDR1 is SGHRS and CDR2 YFSETQ. The CDR3 length is 14 residues. This CDR3 reads CASSLQRETGELFF. The CDR3 DNA follows: TGCGCCAGCAGCTTGCAGCGGGAGACCGGGGAGCTGTTTTTT.

V and J are TRBV7-9 and TRBJ2-2; 13 bases line up with TRBD2. CDR3 length: 17 residues. Trimming at V came to 1 base and at J to 6 bases, leaving 5 bases not matched to a gene. The germline CDR1 and CDR2 sequences are SEHNR and FQNEAQ (reference sequence). The CDR3: CASSLGGLAGVAGELFF. DNA for the CDR3: TGTGCCAGCAGCTTAGGAGGACTAGCGGGAGTGGCCGGGGAGCTGTTTTTT.

This clonotype showed up just a few times. V usage is TRBV5-1 and J usage is TRBJ2-2; D is unclear. The ends were cut back, 4 bases at V and 7 bases at J, with 8 bases in the middle. Germline-derived CDR1 and CDR2 are SGHRS and YFSETQ. This CDR3 is 12 amino acids long. The CDR3 spells CASSRTGGELFF. CDR3 DNA: TGCGCCAGCAGCCGTACGGGCGGGGAGCTGTTTTTT.

This clonotype was detected only a few times. The chain carries TRBV13 and TRBJ1-1; D remains ambiguous. This CDR3 is built from 15 residues. Germline CDR1 and CDR2: PRHDT and FYEKMQ (reference sequence). Deletions cut 2 bases from V and 3 bases from J, with 13 bases between. CDR3 protein: CASSLRRTVDTEAFF. The CDR3 DNA sequence: TGTGCCAGCAGCTTAAGACGGACGGTTGACACTGAAGCTTTCTTT.

This chain joins TRBV29-1 and TRBJ2-5, with unresolved D. The CDR3 loop spans 12 amino acids. From germline, CDR1 is SQVTM and CDR2 ANQGSEA. V lost 0 bases, J lost 5 bases, and 7 bases lay in between. CDR3 sequence: CSVEDLGETQYF. CDR3 nucleotide sequence: TGCAGCGTTGAAGATCTAGGGGAGACCCAGTACTTC.

The V gene is TRBV12-3 or TRBV12-4, the J gene TRBJ2-7, with TRBD2 identical over 11 bases. The J segment lost 7 bases and the V segment lost 7 bases, leaving 12 bases of the junction unmatched. The CDR3 length is 15 residues. CDR3 loop: CASKFLGSGRVEQYF. CDR3 DNA sequence: TGTGCCAGCAAGTTTCTCGGTAGCGGGAGGGTAGAGCAGTACTTC.

The V and J genes are TRBV7-9 and TRBJ2-6; maybe TRBD1 (5 bases). The length of the CDR3 is 20 residues. Germline CDR1 SEHNR, CDR2 FQNEAQ (reference sequence). Trimming pared 1 base from V and 0 bases from J, leaving 19 bases between. In DNA form, the CDR3 reads TGTGCCAGCAGCTTAGTTAGGATGCTTACAGACAGCTCTGGGGCCAACGTCCTGACTTTC. It yields the protein CASSLVRMLTDSSGANVLTF.

This clonotype was picked up a small number of times. J is TRBJ2-3 and V is TRBV19; tentatively, D is TRBD2 (5 bases). Germline lookup yields CDR1 LNHDA and CDR2 SQIVND (reference sequence). V lost 6 bases and J 2 bases, leaving 12 bases between the germline ends. The CDR3 length is 14 residues. The CDR3, as DNA: TGTGCCAGTAGCCGGACTCACTCCACAGATACGCAGTATTTT. Translation: CASSRTHSTDTQYF.

This clonotype has only a few counts. This chain uses TRBV7-9 with TRBJ2-5, with 9 bases identical to TRBD2. V shed 5 bases, J shed 2 bases, and the junction held 6 bases outside the gene matches. The CDR3 has 15 residues. Germline lookup yields CDR1 SEHNR and CDR2 FQNEAQ (reference sequence). CDR3 in DNA: TGTGCCAGCAGCAGTCGACTAGCGGAGCAAGAGACCCAGTACTTC. It encodes CASSSRLAEQETQYF. Together with reference TRBV7-9 and TRBJ2-5, the CDR3 gives the full variable domain: DTGVSQNPRHKITKRGQNVTFRCDPISEHNRLYWYRQTLGQGPEFLTYFQNEAQLEKSRLLSDRFSAERPKGSFSTLEIQRTEQGDSAMYLCASSSRLAEQETQYFGPGTRLLVL.